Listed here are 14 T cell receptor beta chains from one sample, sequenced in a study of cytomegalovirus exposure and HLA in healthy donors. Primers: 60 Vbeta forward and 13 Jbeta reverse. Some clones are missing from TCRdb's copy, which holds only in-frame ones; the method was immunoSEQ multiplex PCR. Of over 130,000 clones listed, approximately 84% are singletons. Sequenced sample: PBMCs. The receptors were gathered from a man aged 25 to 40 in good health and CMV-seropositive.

The CDR3 spells CASSTRFSNYGYTF. The CDR3 region has the DNA TGTGCCAGCAGCACCCGGTTTTCTAACTATGGCTACACCTTC. The V call is TRBV11-3, the J call TRBJ1-2; D is unclear. The V end lost 5 bases, the J end lost 0 bases, and 10 bases lay between the germline ends. Germline V gene lookup returns CDR1 SGHNT and CDR2 YENEEA. The CDR3 length is 14 residues.

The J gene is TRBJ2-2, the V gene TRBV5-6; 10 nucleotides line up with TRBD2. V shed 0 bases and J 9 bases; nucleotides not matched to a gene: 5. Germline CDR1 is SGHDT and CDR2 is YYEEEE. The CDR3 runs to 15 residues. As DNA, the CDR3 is TGTGCCAGCAGCTTGGGTCTAGCGGGAGAGAGGGAGCTGTTTTTT. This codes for CASSLGLAGERELFF.

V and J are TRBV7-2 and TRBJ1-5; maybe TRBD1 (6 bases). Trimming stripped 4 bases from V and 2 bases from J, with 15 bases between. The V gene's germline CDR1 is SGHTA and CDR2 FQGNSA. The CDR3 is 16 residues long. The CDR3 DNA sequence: TGTGCCAGCAGCTCGCGGGCAGGGGCGGGCAATCAGCCCCAGCATTTT. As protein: CASSSRAGAGNQPQHF.

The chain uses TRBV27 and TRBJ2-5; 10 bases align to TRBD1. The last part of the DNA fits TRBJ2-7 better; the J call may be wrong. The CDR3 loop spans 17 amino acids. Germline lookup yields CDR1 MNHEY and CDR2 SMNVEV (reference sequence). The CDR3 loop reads CASSPQAPGTGAYEQYF. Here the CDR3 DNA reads TGTGCCAGCAGTCCCCAGGCGCCTGGGACAGGGGCTTACGAGCAGTACTTC.

The CDR3 DNA follows: TGTGCCAGCAGCTCCGGGGGGGGCGGACTAGGAGATACGCAGTATTTT. This encodes CASSSGGGGLGDTQYF. The chain employs TRBV7-6 and TRBJ2-3; 8 nucleotides match TRBD2. The junction had 11 bases not matched to a gene; V was cut back by 4 bases and J by 5 bases. The CDR3 sequence is 16 residues long. The germline V gene has CDR1 SGHVS and CDR2 FNYEAQ.

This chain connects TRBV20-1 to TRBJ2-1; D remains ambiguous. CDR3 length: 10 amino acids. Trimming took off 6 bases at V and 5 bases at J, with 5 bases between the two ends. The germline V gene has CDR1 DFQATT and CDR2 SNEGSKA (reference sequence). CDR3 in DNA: TGCAGTGCCCCCGACAATGAGCAGTTCTTC. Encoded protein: CSAPDNEQFF.

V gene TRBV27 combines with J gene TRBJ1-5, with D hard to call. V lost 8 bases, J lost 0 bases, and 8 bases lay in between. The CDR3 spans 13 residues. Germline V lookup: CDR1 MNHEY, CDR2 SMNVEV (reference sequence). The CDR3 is CASGEYSNQPQHF. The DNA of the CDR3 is TGTGCCAGCGGGGAGTATAGCAATCAGCCCCAGCATTTT.

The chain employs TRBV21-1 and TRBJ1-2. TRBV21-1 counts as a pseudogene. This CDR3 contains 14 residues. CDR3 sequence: CASSKHGGAEGYTF. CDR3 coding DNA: TGTGCCAGCAGCAAACACGGGGGGGCGGAGGGCTACACCTTC.

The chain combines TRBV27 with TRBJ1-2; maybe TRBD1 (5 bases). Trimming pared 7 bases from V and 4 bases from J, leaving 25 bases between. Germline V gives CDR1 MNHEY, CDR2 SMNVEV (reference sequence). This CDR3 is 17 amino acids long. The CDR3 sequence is CASTPAGRGAQVYGYTF. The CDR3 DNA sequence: TGTGCCAGCACTCCCGCGGGACGGGGCGCCCAGGTCTATGGCTACACCTTC.

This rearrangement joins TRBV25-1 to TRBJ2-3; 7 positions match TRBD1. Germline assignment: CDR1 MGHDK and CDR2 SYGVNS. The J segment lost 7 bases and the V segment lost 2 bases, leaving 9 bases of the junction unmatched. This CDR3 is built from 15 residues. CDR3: CASSEVTGWRNTQYF. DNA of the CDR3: TGTGCCAGCAGTGAAGTGACAGGGTGGCGGAATACGCAGTATTTT. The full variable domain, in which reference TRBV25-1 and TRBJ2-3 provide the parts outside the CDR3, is EADIYQTPRYLVIGTGKKITLECSQTMGHDKMYWYQQDPGMELHLIHYSYGVNSTEKGDLSSESTVSRIRTEHFPLTLESARPSHTSQYLCASSEVTGWRNTQYFGPGTRLTVL.

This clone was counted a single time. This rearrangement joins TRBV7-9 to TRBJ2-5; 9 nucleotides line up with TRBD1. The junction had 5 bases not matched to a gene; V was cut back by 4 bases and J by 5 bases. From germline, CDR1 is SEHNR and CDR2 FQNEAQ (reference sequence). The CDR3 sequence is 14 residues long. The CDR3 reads CASSSTGGAETQYF. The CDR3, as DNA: TGTGCCAGCAGCTCCACAGGGGGCGCCGAGACCCAGTACTTC.

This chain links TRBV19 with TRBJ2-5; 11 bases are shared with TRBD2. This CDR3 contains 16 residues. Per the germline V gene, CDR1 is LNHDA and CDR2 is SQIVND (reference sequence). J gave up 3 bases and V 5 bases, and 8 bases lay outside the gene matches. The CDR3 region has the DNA TGTGCCAGTAGTTTCCAACCGACTAGCGGGAAAGAGACCCAGTACTTC. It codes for CASSFQPTSGKETQYF.

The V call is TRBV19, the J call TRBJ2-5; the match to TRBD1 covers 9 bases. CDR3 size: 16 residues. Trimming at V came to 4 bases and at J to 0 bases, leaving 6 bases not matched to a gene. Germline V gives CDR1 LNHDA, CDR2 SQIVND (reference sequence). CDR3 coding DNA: TGTGCCAGTAGTACGGGACAGGGAGGCTACCAAGAGACCCAGTACTTC. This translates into CASSTGQGGYQETQYF.

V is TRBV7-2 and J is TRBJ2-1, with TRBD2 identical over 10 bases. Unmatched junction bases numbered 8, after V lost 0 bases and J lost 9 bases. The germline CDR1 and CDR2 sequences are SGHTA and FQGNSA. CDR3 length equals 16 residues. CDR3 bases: TGTGCCAGCAGCTTAGCGCTAGTAGCGGGAGGAGGTGAGCAGTTCTTC. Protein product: CASSLALVAGGGEQFF.